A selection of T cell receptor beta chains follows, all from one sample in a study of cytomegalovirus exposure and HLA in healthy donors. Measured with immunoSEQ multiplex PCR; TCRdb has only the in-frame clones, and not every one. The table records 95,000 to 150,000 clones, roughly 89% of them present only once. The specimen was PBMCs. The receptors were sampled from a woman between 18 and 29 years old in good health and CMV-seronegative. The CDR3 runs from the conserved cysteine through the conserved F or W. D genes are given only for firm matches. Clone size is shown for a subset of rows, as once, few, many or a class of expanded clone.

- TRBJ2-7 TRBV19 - TGTGCCAGTAGTATTATAGGGGCTACCTACGAGCAGTACTTC CASSIIGATYEQYF
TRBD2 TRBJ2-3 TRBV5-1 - TGCGCCAGCAGCTCCGGGACTAGCGGGGTTATTAGCACAGATACGCAGTATTTT CASSSGTSGVISTDTQYF
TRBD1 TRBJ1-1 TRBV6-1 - TGTGCCAGCACCTTGGAGGGACAGACTGACACTGAAGCTTTCTTT CASTLEGQTDTEAFF
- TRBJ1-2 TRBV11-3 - TGTGCCAGCAGCTTACCGGGGACAACCTATGGCTACACCTTC CASSLPGTTYGYTF
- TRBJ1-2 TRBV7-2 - TGTGCCAGCAGCTTAGGGCCAGGTGGCTACACCTTC CASSLGPGGYTF
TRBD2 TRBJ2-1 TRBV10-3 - TGTGCCATCAGCCTATTCGGGGGGGGTTTGGATGAGCAGTTCTTC CAISLFGGGLDEQFF
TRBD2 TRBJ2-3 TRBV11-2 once TGTGCCAGCAGCTTAGCACCACCTCGAGCGGGAGCAGATACGCAGTATTTT CASSLAPPRAGADTQYF
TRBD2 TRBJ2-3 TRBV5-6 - TGTGCCAGCAGCCCGGGGACTAGCGGAGCATTCACAGATACGCAGTATTTT CASSPGTSGAFTDTQYF
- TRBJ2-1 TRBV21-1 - TGTGCCAGCAGCAAAGCAAAGCACAGCCCCATGTACAATGAGCAGTTCTTC CASSKAKHSPMYNEQFF
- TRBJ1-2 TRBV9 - TGTGCCAGCAGCGTAGATGACGGAGGCCCCTATGGCTACACCTTC CASSVDDGGPYGYTF
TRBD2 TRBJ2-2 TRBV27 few TGTGCCAGCAGCTCTAGCGGGGAGATTAACACCGGGGAGCTGTTTTTT CASSSSGEINTGELFF
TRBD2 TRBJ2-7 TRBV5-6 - TGTGCCAGCAGCATGGGGGGACTAGCGGGAGCCTACGAGCAGTACTTC CASSMGGLAGAYEQYF
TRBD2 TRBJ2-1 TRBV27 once TGTGCCAGCACGGGCAAGGCGGGAGGGCTATCCTACAATGAGCAGTTCTTC CASTGKAGGLSYNEQFF
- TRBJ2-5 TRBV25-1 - TGTGCCAGCAGCAACGGACGGGGAGAAGAGACCCAGTACTTC CASSNGRGEETQYF
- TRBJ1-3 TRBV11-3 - TGTGCCAGCAGCAAGCAAAATTTCAGGCACTCTGGAAACACCATATATTTT CASSKQNFRHSGNTIYF
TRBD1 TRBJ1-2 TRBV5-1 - TGCGCCAGCAGCTCCGAGGGGGCCCCTAACTATGGCTACACCTTC CASSSEGAPNYGYTF
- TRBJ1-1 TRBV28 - TGTGCCAGCATCTCTCGGGGAGGGAGGCACACTGAAGCTTTCTTT CASISRGGRHTEAFF
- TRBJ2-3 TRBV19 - TGTGCCAGTAGTATAGTGGGCGGGCGCACAGATACGCAGTATTTT CASSIVGGRTDTQYF
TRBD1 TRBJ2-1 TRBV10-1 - TGCGCCAGCAGCGGACAGGGGGCGGTTGAGCAGTTCTTC CASSGQGAVEQFF
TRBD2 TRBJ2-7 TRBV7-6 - TGTGCCAGCAGCTTCTCGACTAGCGGGAATATGAAGCAGTACTTC CASSFSTSGNMKQYF
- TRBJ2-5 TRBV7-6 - TGTGCCAGCAGCAGACTGGCAGAGACCCAGTACTTC CASSRLAETQYF
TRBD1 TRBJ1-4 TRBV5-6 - TGTGCCAGCAGCATACGGACAGGCGGTGAAAAACTGTTTTTT CASSIRTGGEKLFF
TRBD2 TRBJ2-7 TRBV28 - TGTGCCAGCAGTCCGCTAGGACTAGCGGGAGTGGGGCGCGAGCAGTACTTC CASSPLGLAGVGREQYF
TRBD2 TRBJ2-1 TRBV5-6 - TGTGCCAGCAGCTTGGCTGCGGCGGGAGGTTCTGAGCAGTTCTTC CASSLAAAGGSEQFF
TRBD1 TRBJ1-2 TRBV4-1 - TGCGCCAGCAGCCCTGGGACAGGGAACTATGGCTACACCTTC CASSPGTGNYGYTF
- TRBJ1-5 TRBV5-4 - TGTGCCAGCAGCTTGTATGGTTCCAGAGGTCAGCCCCAGCATTTT CASSLYGSRGQPQHF
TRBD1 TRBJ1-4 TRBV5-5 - TGTGCCAGCAGCGCCTCCGGGACAGCAACTAATGAAAAACTGTTTTTT CASSASGTATNEKLFF
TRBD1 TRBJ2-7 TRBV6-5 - TGTGCCAGCAGTTACTCCGGGACAGGGTGGTACGAGCAGTACTTC CASSYSGTGWYEQYF
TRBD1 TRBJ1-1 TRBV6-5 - TGTGCCAGCAGTTACGGGGACAGGGATGGCACTGAAGCTTTCTTT CASSYGDRDGTEAFF
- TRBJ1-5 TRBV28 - TGTGCCAGCAGTCCCTACGGGAGCAATCAGCCCCAGCATTTT CASSPYGSNQPQHF
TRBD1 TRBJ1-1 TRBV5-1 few TGCGCCAGCAGCACCTCACCGACAGGGGGCGCGAACACTGAAGCTTTCTTT CASSTSPTGGANTEAFF
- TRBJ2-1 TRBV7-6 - TGTGCCAGCGGTGGGAGAGGTTCCTACAATGAGCAGTTCTTC CASGGRGSYNEQFF
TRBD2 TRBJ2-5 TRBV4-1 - TGCGCCAGCAGCCAACGCCTACGGGGACTAGCTGGTTCGGAGACCCAGTACTTC CASSQRLRGLAGSETQYF
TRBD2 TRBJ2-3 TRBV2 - TGTGCCAGCAGTATGATGGGTACTAGCGGGAGCACAGATACGCAGTATTTT CASSMMGTSGSTDTQYF
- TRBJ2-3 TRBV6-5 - TGTGCCAGCAGTTACTCCGTTTCCGGTACGCAGTATTTT CASSYSVSGTQYF
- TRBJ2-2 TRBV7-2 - TGTGCCAGCAGCTCCCTACTAGTTTTCGCGAACACCGGGGAGCTGTTTTTT CASSSLLVFANTGELFF
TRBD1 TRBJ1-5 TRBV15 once TGTGCCACCAGCAGAGGGGACAGTCACTCTAGCAATCAGCCCCAGCATTTT CATSRGDSHSSNQPQHF
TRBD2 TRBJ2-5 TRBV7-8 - TGTGCCAGCAGCCTCGCCTTAGCGGGCTTTAGAGAGACCCAGTACTTC CASSLALAGFRETQYF
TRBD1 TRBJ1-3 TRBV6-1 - TGTGCCAGCAAGGGGGCAGGGGGAAACACCATATATTTT CASKGAGGNTIYF
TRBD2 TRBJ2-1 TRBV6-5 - TGTGCCAGCAGTTCTAGCGGGGGCTCCTACAATGAGCAGTTCTTC CASSSSGGSYNEQFF
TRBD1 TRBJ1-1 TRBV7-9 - TGTGCCAGCAGCCGGGACAGGGATCGGACTGAAGCTTTCTTT CASSRDRDRTEAFF
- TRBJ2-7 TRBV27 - TGTGCCAGCAGTTTTCGACGGGTTGGCGAGCAGTACTTC CASSFRRVGEQYF